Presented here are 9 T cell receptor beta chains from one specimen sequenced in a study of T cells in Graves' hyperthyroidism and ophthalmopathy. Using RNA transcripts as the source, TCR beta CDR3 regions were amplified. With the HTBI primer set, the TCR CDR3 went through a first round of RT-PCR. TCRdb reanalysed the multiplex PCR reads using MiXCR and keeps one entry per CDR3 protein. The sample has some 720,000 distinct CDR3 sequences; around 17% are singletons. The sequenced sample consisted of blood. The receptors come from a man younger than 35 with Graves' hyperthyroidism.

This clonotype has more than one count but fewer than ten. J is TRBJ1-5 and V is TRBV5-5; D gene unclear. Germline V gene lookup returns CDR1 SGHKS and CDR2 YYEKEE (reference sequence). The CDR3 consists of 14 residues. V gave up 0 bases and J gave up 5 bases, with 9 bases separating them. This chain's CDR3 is CASSLGREYQPQHF. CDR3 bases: TGTGCCAGCAGCTTGGGGCGGGAGTATCAGCCCCAGCATTTT.

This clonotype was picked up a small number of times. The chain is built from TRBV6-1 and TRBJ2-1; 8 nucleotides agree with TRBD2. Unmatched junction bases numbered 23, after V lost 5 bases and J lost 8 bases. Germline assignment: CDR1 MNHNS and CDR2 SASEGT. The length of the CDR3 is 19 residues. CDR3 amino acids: CASSRPGHGGLTSGDEQFF. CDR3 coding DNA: TGTGCCAGCAGTCGACCGGGACACGGAGGCCTTACTAGCGGTGATGAGCAGTTCTTC.

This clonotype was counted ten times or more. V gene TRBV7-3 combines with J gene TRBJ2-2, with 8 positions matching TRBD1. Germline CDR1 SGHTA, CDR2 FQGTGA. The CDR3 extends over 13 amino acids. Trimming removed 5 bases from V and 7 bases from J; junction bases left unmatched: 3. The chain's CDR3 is CASSRTGNGELFF. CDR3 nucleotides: TGTGCCAGCAGCCGGACAGGGAACGGGGAGCTGTTTTTT.

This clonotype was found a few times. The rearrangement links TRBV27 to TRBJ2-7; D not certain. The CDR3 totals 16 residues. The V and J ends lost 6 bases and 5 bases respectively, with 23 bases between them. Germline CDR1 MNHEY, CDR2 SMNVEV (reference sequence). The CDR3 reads CASSSFIRSASHEQYF. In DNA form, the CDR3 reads TGTGCCAGCAGCTCATTTATCCGCAGTGCATCCCACGAGCAGTACTTC.

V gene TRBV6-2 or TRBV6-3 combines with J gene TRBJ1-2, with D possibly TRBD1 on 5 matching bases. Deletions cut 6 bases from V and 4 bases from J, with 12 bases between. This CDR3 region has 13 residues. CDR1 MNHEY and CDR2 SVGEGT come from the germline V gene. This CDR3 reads CASSHGGSYGYTF. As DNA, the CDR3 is TGTGCCAGCAGCCATGGGGGGAGCTATGGCTACACCTTC.

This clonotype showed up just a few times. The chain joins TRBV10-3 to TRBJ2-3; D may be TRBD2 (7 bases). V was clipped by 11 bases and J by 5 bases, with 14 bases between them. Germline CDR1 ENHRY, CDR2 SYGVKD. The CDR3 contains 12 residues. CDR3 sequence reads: CAAGATLDTQYF. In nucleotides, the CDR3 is TGTGCCGCGGGGGCAACGTTAGATACGCAGTATTTT.

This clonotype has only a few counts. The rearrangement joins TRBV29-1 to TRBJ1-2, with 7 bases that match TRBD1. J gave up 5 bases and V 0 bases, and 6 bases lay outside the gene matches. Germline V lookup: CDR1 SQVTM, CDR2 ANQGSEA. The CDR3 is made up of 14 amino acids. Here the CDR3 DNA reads TGCAGCGTTGAAGACGAGGCAGGGGGGTATGGCTACACCTTC. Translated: CSVEDEAGGYGYTF.

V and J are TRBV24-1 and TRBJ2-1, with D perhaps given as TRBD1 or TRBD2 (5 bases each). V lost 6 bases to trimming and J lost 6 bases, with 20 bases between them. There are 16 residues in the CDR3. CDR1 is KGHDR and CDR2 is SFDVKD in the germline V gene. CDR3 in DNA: TGTGCCACCAGTCCGTCATGCCTGGGGACGGGCAATGAGCAGTTCTTC. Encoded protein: CATSPSCLGTGNEQFF.

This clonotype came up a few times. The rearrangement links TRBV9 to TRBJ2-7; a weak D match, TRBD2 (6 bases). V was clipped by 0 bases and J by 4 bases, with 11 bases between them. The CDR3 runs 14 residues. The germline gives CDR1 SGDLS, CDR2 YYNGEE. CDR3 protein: CASSVDSGGYEQYF. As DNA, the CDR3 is TGTGCCAGCAGCGTAGATAGCGGAGGATACGAGCAGTACTTC.